This T cell receptor beta chain was captured in a study of T cell changes during pregnancy in multiple sclerosis (dated by TCRdb to the late 2010s). With respect to the entire study: In women with multiple sclerosis, the researchers looked at how the T cell repertoire shifted as pregnancy progressed.

Remarks on this clone: What this receptor recognizes is not known. The record has no base qualities; no much larger clone is one base away.

The library was built by means of the immunoSEQ multiplex PCR assay. As stored in TCRdb, this immuneACCESS dataset retains in-frame rearrangements with V and J assigned. A fraction of the clones does not appear; measured against another copy, unresolved V genes explain less than half of the discrepancy, and the remainder lacks a known reason. In this sample the table shows just under 65,000 clones, about nine tenths of which occur a single time. The top ten clones comprise 2% to 2.5% of the sample. The trim is 6 bases for V and 8 bases for J, with a gap of 22 bases between the germline ends. The germline V gene (reference sequence) specifies PRHDT as CDR1 and FYEKMQ as CDR2. The CDR3 spans 15 residues, from the cysteine through the phenylalanine. The DNA shown is the 45-base CDR3, in frame from base 1.

The source material was peripheral blood, sampled in the third trimester of pregnancy. This sequence originates from a female donor in good health, enrolled as a control in a pregnancy study. The V gene is TRBV13 and the J gene is TRBJ1-2, with TRBD1 as a weak D call on 6 bases. This receptor has the CDR3 CASRAPAGDVRGYTF. The sequence in DNA is TGTGCCAGCAGAGCGCCCGCAGGGGACGTAAGAGGCTACACCTTC.